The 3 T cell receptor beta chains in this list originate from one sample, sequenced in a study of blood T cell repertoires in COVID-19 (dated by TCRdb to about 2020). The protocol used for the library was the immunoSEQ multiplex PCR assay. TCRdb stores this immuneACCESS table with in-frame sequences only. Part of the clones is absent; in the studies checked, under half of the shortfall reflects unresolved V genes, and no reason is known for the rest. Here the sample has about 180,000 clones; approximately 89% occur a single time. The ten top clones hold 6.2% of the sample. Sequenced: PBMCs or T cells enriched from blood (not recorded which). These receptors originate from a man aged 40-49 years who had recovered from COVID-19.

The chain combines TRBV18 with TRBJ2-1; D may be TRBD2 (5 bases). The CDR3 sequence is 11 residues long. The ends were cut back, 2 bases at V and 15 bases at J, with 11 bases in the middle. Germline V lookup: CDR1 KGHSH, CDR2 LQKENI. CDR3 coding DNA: TGTGCCAGCTCACCAGCGACGGGGTCGTTCTTC. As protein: CASSPATGSFF. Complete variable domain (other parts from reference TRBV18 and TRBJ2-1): NAGVMQNPRHLVRRRGQEARLRCSPMKGHSHVYWYRQLPEEGLKFMVYLQKENIIDESGMPKERFSAEFPKEGPSILRIQQVVRGDSAAYFCASSPATGSFFGPGTRLTVL.

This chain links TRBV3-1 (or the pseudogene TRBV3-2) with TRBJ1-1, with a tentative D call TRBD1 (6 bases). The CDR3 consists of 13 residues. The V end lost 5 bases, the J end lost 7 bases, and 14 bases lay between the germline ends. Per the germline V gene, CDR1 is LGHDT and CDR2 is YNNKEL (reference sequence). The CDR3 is CASSTTGHREAFF. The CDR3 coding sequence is TGTGCCAGCAGCACAACGGGACACCGTGAAGCTTTCTTT.

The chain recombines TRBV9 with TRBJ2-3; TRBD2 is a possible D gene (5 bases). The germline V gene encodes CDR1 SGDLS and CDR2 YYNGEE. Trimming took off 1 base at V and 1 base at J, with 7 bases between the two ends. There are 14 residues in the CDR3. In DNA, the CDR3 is TGTGCCAGCAGCGTAAGAGCGGGCACAGATACGCAGTATTTT. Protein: CASSVRAGTDTQYF.